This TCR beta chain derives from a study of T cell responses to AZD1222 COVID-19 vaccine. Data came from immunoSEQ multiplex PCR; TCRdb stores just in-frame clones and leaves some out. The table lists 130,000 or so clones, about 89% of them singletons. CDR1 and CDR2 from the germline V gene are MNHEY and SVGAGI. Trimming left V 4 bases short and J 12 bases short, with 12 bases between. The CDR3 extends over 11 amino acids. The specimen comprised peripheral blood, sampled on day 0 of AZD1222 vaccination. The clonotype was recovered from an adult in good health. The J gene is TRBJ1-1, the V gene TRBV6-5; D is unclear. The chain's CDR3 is CASSSDGKTFF. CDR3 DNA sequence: TGTGCCAGCAGTTCGGACGGGAAAACTTTCTTT.